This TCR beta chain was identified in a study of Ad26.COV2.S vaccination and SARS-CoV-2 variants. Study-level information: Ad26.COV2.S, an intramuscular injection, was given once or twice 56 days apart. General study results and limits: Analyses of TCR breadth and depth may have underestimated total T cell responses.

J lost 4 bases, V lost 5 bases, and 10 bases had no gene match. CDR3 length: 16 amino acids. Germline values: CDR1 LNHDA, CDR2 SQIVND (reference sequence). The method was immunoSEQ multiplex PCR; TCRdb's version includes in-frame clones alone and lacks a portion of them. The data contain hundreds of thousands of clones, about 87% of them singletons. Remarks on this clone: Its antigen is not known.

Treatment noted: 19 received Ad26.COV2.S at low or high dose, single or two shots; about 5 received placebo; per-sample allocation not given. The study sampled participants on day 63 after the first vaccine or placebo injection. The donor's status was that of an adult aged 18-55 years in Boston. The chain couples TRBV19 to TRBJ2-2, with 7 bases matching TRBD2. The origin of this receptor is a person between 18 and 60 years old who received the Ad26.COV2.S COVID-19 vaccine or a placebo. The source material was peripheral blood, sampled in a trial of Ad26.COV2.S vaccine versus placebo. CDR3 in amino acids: CASSWDYNEGTGELFF. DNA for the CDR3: TGTGCCAGTAGTTGGGACTATAACGAGGGCACCGGGGAGCTGTTTTTT.